The 11 T cell receptor beta chains reported below all come from one sample, sequenced in a study of lymphopenia after photon versus proton radiotherapy. Profiling relied on immunoSEQ multiplex PCR, and the TCRdb table lists in-frame clones only, not all of them. In the table there are about 61,000 clones, approximately 86% of which are singletons. Sequences were derived from peripheral blood, sampled from a patient treated with photon-based radiotherapy. The source of these receptors is a man in his forties with gastric cancer.

The V gene is TRBV7-8, the J gene TRBJ2-7; the match to TRBD1 covers 7 bases. The V gene's germline CDR1 is SGHVS and CDR2 FQNEAQ. V shed 0 bases and J 11 bases; nucleotides not matched to a gene: 13. The CDR3 has 15 residues. The CDR3 loop reads CASSLAASGNGQEYF. Here the CDR3 DNA reads TGTGCCAGCAGCTTAGCGGCCTCGGGGAATGGACAGGAGTACTTC.

V and J are TRBV7-3 and TRBJ2-1, with TRBD2 matching over 7 bases. V lost 2 bases and J lost 6; bases outside the gene matches: 7. This CDR3 contains 15 residues. Germline V gene lookup returns CDR1 SGHTA and CDR2 FQGTGA. This CDR3 is CASSLLAGVGNEQFF. The DNA for the CDR3 is TGTGCCAGCAGCTTATTGGCGGGGGTTGGCAATGAGCAGTTCTTC.

The CDR3: CASSFRRHRGYTF. The CDR3 DNA reads as TGTGCCAGCAGCTTCCGCAGACATAGGGGCTACACCTTC. J is TRBJ1-2 and V is TRBV21-1; whether TRBD1, the table's D call, matches the DNA was not checked. TRBV21-1 is deemed a pseudogene. The length of the CDR3 is 13 residues.

This clone was counted once. The chain employs TRBV2 and TRBJ2-7, with D tentatively TRBD1 (6 bases). Per the germline V gene, CDR1 is SNHLY and CDR2 is FYNNEI. With 10 bases removed from V and 2 bases from J, the gap between germline ends came to 12 bases. The CDR3 has 12 amino acids. In DNA form, the CDR3 reads TGTGCCACCCGGGACACCACCTACGAGCAGTACTTC. Translation: CATRDTTYEQYF. Combining the CDR3 with reference TRBV2 and TRBJ2-7 gives the whole variable domain EPEVTQTPSHQVTQMGQEVILRCVPISNHLYFYWYRQILGQKVEFLVSFYNNEISEKSEIFDDQFSVERPDGSNFTLKIRSTKLEDSAMYFCATRDTTYEQYFGPGTRLTVT.

This chain links TRBV4-1 with TRBJ2-2, with 8 bases that match TRBD1. This CDR3 region has 17 residues. V was pared by 2 bases and J by 1 base, with 6 bases of the junction left unmatched. Germline CDR1 reads MGHRA; CDR2 reads YSYEKL. In nucleotides, the CDR3 is TGCGCCAGCAGCCAACTGCAGGGGGCCGGGAACACCGGGGAGCTGTTTTTT. Translated: CASSQLQGAGNTGELFF.

V gene TRBV27 combines with J gene TRBJ1-4; possible D gene TRBD1, 5 bases. V lost 3 bases and J lost 8, with 10 bases in between. This CDR3 comprises 13 residues. Germline lookup yields CDR1 MNHEY and CDR2 SMNVEV (reference sequence). CDR3 region: CASSFGGGEKLFF. The CDR3 coding sequence is TGTGCCAGCAGTTTCGGGGGTGGCGAAAAACTGTTTTTT.

This clone turned up a few times. This chain links TRBV6-6 with TRBJ2-7; perhaps TRBD1 as D (6 bases). The CDR3 is 15 residues long. V gave up 6 bases and J gave up 2 bases, with 17 bases separating them. Per germline, CDR1 MNHNY and CDR2 SVGAGI (reference sequence). CDR3 residues: CASSGQSLGAYEQYF. Here the CDR3 DNA reads TGTGCCAGCAGCGGACAGTCCCTAGGGGCCTACGAGCAGTACTTC.

The chain couples TRBV4-1 to TRBJ2-3; either TRBD1 or TRBD2 may supply D (5 bases each). This CDR3 is 15 amino acids long. V was pared by 4 bases and J by 1 base, with 12 bases between. Germline lookup yields CDR1 MGHRA and CDR2 YSYEKL. The CDR3 nucleotides are TGCGCCAGCAGCCGAGAGGGGCGGGGCACAGATACGCAGTATTTT. This encodes CASSREGRGTDTQYF.

CDR3 bases: TGTGCCAGCAGTTACGAGGGTTCCTCTGGAAACACCATATATTTT. Protein product: CASSYEGSSGNTIYF. The chain carries TRBV6-6 and TRBJ1-3; unclear D gene. The V gene's germline CDR1 is MNHNY and CDR2 SVGAGI (reference sequence). The CDR3 is 15 amino acids. V shed 2 bases and J shed 0 bases, with 8 bases lying between them.

The chain links TRBV18 to TRBJ2-1; tentatively, D is TRBD2 (6 bases). V was shortened by 2 bases and J by 11 bases, with 10 bases between the two germline ends. The germline gives CDR1 KGHSH, CDR2 LQKENI. This CDR3 contains 12 residues. The CDR3 DNA reads TGTGCCAGCTCACCATGGGCGGGGAAGCAGTTCTTC. Protein: CASSPWAGKQFF.

The chain is built from TRBV5-6 and TRBJ1-2; the D gene is possibly TRBD1 (6 bases). This CDR3 has 14 amino acids. Trimming took 5 bases from V and 6 from J, leaving 17 bases between them. Germline V gene data show CDR1 as SGHDT and CDR2 as YYEEEE. The CDR3 protein is CASRPDRLSHGYTF. In DNA, the CDR3 is TGTGCCAGCAGACCCGACAGGTTAAGTCATGGCTACACCTTC.